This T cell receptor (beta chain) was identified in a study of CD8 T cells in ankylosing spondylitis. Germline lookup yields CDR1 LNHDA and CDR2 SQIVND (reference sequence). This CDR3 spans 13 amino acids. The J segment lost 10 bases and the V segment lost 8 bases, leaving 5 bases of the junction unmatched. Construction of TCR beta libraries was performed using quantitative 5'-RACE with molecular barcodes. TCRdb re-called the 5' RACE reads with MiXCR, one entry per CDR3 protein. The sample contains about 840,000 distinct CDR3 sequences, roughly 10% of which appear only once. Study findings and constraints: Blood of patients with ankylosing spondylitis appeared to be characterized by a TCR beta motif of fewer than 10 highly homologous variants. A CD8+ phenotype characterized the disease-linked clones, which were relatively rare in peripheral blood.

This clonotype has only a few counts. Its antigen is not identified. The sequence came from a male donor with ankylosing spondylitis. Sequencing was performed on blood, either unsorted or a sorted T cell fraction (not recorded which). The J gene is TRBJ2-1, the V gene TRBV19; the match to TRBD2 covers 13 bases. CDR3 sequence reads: CASGLAGDGEQFF. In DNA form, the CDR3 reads TGTGCCAGTGGACTAGCGGGAGATGGCGAGCAGTTCTTC.